This T cell receptor beta chain was obtained from a study of blood T cell repertoires in COVID-19. Study background: Donors in the United States, Italy and Spain gave samples during acute or convalescent COVID-19. T cells, B-cell-depleted T cells, or PBMCs provided the cDNA or gDNA that served as material.

This CDR3 spans 12 amino acids. Trimming shortened V by 3 bases and J by 14 bases, and 19 bases separated the two germline ends. Germline-derived CDR1 and CDR2 are GTSNPN and SVGIG (reference sequence). Clones were sequenced by immunoSEQ multiplex PCR, and TCRdb holds only the in-frame ones, with some missing. Of approximately 210,000 clones listed, around nine tenths were seen once; the top ten hold roughly 6.2%. The V gene is TRBV30, the J gene TRBJ1-2; D perhaps matches TRBD1 (5 bases). The clonotype comes from a woman between 40 and 55 years old who had recovered from COVID-19. Sequenced sample: peripheral blood. CDR3 nucleotides: TGTGCCTGGAGCCCACTCGGGGGAATAGGGACCTTC. This encodes CAWSPLGGIGTF.